These T cell receptor beta chains were read from a single sample in a study of shared clonotypes between healthy human individuals. The table came from immunoSEQ multiplex PCR; TCRdb's copy has only in-frame clones and leaves some out. Among around 1,900,000 clones listed, roughly 93% were seen once. Sequenced input: naive CD8+ T cells from PBMCs. The receptor set was obtained from a man younger than 30 in good health. Some clones in this sample may be carry-over from other donors' samples. The CDR3 runs from the conserved cysteine through the conserved F or W. The D gene is left open where the match is weak. For some rows the clone size is stated as once, few or many, or as a class when expanded; others skip it.

v_gene: TRBV28; abundance: .; j_gene: TRBJ2-7; d_gene: .; CDR3aa: CASSKGQSYEQYF; CDR3nt: TGTGCCAGCAGCAAAGGACAGTCCTACGAGCAGTACTTC
v_gene: TRBV6-6; abundance: once; j_gene: TRBJ2-3; d_gene: TRBD2; CDR3aa: CASTGLAGPGGTQYF; CDR3nt: TGTGCCAGCACTGGACTAGCGGGGCCCGGGGGTACGCAGTATTTT
v_gene: TRBV4-3; abundance: .; j_gene: TRBJ2-5; d_gene: .; CDR3aa: CASSQVSGTPLGTQYF; CDR3nt: TGCGCCAGCAGCCAAGTATCCGGGACGCCCCTCGGGACCCAGTACTTC
v_gene: TRBV27; abundance: .; j_gene: TRBJ1-5; d_gene: .; CDR3aa: CASSLRGGDQPQHF; CDR3nt: TGTGCCAGCAGTTTAAGGGGGGGCGATCAGCCCCAGCATTTT
v_gene: TRBV5-4; abundance: .; j_gene: TRBJ1-1; d_gene: .; CDR3aa: CASSEVIDQGWNTEAFF; CDR3nt: TGTGCCAGCAGTGAGGTTATAGATCAGGGGTGGAACACTGAAGCTTTCTTT
v_gene: TRBV7-9; abundance: .; j_gene: TRBJ2-1; d_gene: .; CDR3aa: CASSPRGILHEQFF; CDR3nt: TGTGCCAGCAGCCCGAGGGGGATTCTCCATGAGCAGTTCTTC
v_gene: TRBV28; abundance: .; j_gene: TRBJ1-1; d_gene: TRBD1; CDR3aa: CASSPRDRNTEAFF; CDR3nt: TGTGCCAGCAGTCCACGGGACAGGAACACTGAAGCTTTCTTT
v_gene: TRBV27; abundance: .; j_gene: TRBJ1-1; d_gene: .; CDR3aa: CASSLSSAASRAFF; CDR3nt: TGTGCCAGCAGTTTATCGAGTGCGGCTTCTCGGGCTTTCTTT
v_gene: TRBV19; abundance: .; j_gene: TRBJ2-5; d_gene: .; CDR3aa: CASSNPYQETQYF; CDR3nt: TGTGCCAGTAGTAACCCGTATCAAGAGACCCAGTACTTC
v_gene: TRBV4-1; abundance: .; j_gene: TRBJ2-7; d_gene: TRBD2; CDR3aa: CASSPGLAGAYEQYF; CDR3nt: TGCGCCAGCAGCCCCGGACTAGCGGGAGCGTACGAGCAGTACTTC
v_gene: TRBV28; abundance: .; j_gene: TRBJ2-1; d_gene: TRBD2; CDR3aa: CASRWTSDGSYNEQFF; CDR3nt: TGTGCCAGCCGATGGACTAGTGACGGCTCCTACAATGAGCAGTTCTTC
v_gene: TRBV27; abundance: .; j_gene: TRBJ2-7; d_gene: TRBD1; CDR3aa: CASSLSTGGFYEQYF; CDR3nt: TGTGCCAGCAGTTTATCAACAGGGGGCTTCTACGAGCAGTACTTC
v_gene: TRBV7-9; abundance: .; j_gene: TRBJ1-4; d_gene: .; CDR3aa: CASRTAVTEKLFF; CDR3nt: TGTGCCAGCAGAACAGCCGTAACTGAAAAACTGTTTTTT
v_gene: TRBV6-6; abundance: .; j_gene: TRBJ2-1; d_gene: .; CDR3aa: CASRHSGGTYNEQFF; CDR3nt: TGTGCCAGCAGGCACTCGGGCGGAACCTACAATGAGCAGTTCTTC
v_gene: TRBV4-3; abundance: .; j_gene: TRBJ2-5; d_gene: TRBD1; CDR3aa: CASSHVDRGNQETQYF; CDR3nt: TGCGCCAGCAGCCACGTGGACAGGGGGAACCAAGAGACCCAGTACTTC
v_gene: TRBV27; abundance: .; j_gene: TRBJ2-6; d_gene: TRBD2; CDR3aa: CASSLLAGVGANVLTF; CDR3nt: TGTGCCAGCAGTTTACTAGCGGGAGTGGGGGCCAACGTCCTGACTTTC
v_gene: TRBV7-8; abundance: once; j_gene: TRBJ1-2; d_gene: TRBD1; CDR3aa: CASSFSVVGTGFFF; CDR3nt: TGTGCCAGCAGCTTCTCCGTGGTCGGGACAGGGTTTTTCTTC
v_gene: TRBV27; abundance: .; j_gene: TRBJ1-1; d_gene: .; CDR3aa: CASSFVANTEAFF; CDR3nt: TGTGCCAGCAGTTTCGTGGCGAACACTGAAGCTTTCTTT
v_gene: TRBV27; abundance: once; j_gene: TRBJ1-1; d_gene: .; CDR3aa: CASTPGLMNTEAFF; CDR3nt: TGTGCCAGCACCCCAGGACTGATGAACACTGAAGCTTTCTTT
v_gene: TRBV7-2; abundance: .; j_gene: TRBJ2-7; d_gene: TRBD1; CDR3aa: CASGGQGVGYEQYF; CDR3nt: TGTGCCAGCGGAGGACAGGGAGTAGGCTACGAGCAGTACTTC
v_gene: TRBV4-1; abundance: once; j_gene: TRBJ1-5; d_gene: .; CDR3aa: CASSQDSAGRGQPQHF; CDR3nt: TGCGCCAGCAGCCAAGATTCGGCGGGAAGAGGACAGCCCCAGCATTTT
v_gene: TRBV25-1; abundance: once; j_gene: TRBJ1-6; d_gene: .; CDR3aa: CASSEKGRTGAPLHF; CDR3nt: TGTGCCAGCAGTGAGAAGGGGCGGACCGGGGCACCCCTCCACTTT
v_gene: TRBV7-9; abundance: .; j_gene: TRBJ2-1; d_gene: TRBD2; CDR3aa: CASSPPGASGISYNEQFF; CDR3nt: TGTGCCAGCAGCCCACCCGGTGCTAGCGGGATTTCCTACAATGAGCAGTTCTTC
v_gene: TRBV27; abundance: .; j_gene: TRBJ2-4; d_gene: TRBD2; CDR3aa: CASFGLAGLYF; CDR3nt: TGTGCCAGCTTCGGACTAGCGGGTCTGTACTTC
v_gene: TRBV28; abundance: .; j_gene: TRBJ2-1; d_gene: TRBD2; CDR3aa: CASSPRTGLGTYNEQFF; CDR3nt: TGTGCCAGCAGTCCAAGAACGGGACTAGGGACCTACAATGAGCAGTTCTTC
v_gene: TRBV28; abundance: once; j_gene: TRBJ2-3; d_gene: TRBD2; CDR3aa: CASSQLAGGTDTQYF; CDR3nt: TGTGCCAGCAGTCAACTAGCGGGAGGAACAGATACGCAGTATTTT
v_gene: TRBV7-9; abundance: .; j_gene: TRBJ2-2; d_gene: .; CDR3aa: CASSSSTGELFF; CDR3nt: TGTGCCAGCAGCTCCAGCACCGGGGAGCTGTTTTTT
v_gene: TRBV27; abundance: .; j_gene: TRBJ2-1; d_gene: .; CDR3aa: CASRYGGSSYNEQFF; CDR3nt: TGTGCCAGCAGGTACGGGGGCAGCTCCTACAATGAGCAGTTCTTC
v_gene: TRBV5-1; abundance: .; j_gene: TRBJ2-7; d_gene: .; CDR3aa: CASSSRDPIPTKQYF; CDR3nt: TGCGCCAGCAGCTCCCGGGACCCGATACCTACGAAGCAGTACTTC
v_gene: TRBV6-5; abundance: .; j_gene: TRBJ1-5; d_gene: .; CDR3aa: CASSRSRGRNQPQHF; CDR3nt: TGTGCCAGCAGCCGCTCGAGGGGACGCAATCAGCCCCAGCATTTT
v_gene: TRBV19; abundance: .; j_gene: TRBJ2-1; d_gene: TRBD2; CDR3aa: CASSIGAAGGQVVDNEQFF; CDR3nt: TGTGCCAGTAGTATCGGGGCGGCGGGAGGGCAGGTTGTGGACAATGAGCAGTTCTTC
v_gene: TRBV4-2; abundance: .; j_gene: TRBJ2-1; d_gene: .; CDR3aa: CASSYGGVLHNEQFF; CDR3nt: TGTGCCAGCAGTTACGGCGGGGTGCTCCACAATGAGCAGTTCTTC
v_gene: TRBV6-1; abundance: .; j_gene: TRBJ1-2; d_gene: .; CDR3aa: CASSESITLLDGQGYTF; CDR3nt: TGTGCCAGCAGTGAGAGCATCACTCTTCTGGACGGTCAAGGCTACACCTTC
v_gene: TRBV5-6; abundance: .; j_gene: TRBJ2-2; d_gene: .; CDR3aa: CASSRKLDISFNTGELFF; CDR3nt: TGTGCCAGCAGCCGTAAATTAGACATATCCTTTAACACCGGGGAGCTGTTTTTT
v_gene: TRBV6-1; abundance: .; j_gene: TRBJ2-4; d_gene: .; CDR3aa: CASSETGTAKNIQYF; CDR3nt: TGTGCCAGCAGTGAAACAGGCACAGCCAAAAACATTCAGTACTTC
v_gene: TRBV27; abundance: once; j_gene: TRBJ2-5; d_gene: .; CDR3aa: CASSLSYRLGETQYF; CDR3nt: TGTGCCAGCAGTTTATCTTACCGCCTCGGAGAGACCCAGTACTTC
v_gene: TRBV19; abundance: .; j_gene: TRBJ2-7; d_gene: .; CDR3aa: CASSISGDPTYEQYF; CDR3nt: TGTGCCAGTAGTATTAGTGGGGACCCAACCTACGAGCAGTACTTC
v_gene: TRBV30; abundance: .; j_gene: TRBJ2-7; d_gene: .; CDR3aa: CAWSVGYEQYF; CDR3nt: TGTGCCTGGAGTGTTGGGTACGAGCAGTACTTC